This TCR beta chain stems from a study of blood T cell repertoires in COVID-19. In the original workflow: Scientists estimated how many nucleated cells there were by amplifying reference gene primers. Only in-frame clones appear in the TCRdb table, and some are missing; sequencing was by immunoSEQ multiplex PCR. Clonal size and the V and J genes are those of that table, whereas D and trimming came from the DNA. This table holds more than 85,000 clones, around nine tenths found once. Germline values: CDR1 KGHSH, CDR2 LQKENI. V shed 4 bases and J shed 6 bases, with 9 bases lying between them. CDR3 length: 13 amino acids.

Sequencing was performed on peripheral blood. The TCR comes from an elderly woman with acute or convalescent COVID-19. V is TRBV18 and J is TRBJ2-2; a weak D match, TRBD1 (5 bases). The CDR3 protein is CASSLRQSGELFF. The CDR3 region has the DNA TGTGCCAGCTCACTTCGACAGTCCGGGGAGCTGTTTTTT.